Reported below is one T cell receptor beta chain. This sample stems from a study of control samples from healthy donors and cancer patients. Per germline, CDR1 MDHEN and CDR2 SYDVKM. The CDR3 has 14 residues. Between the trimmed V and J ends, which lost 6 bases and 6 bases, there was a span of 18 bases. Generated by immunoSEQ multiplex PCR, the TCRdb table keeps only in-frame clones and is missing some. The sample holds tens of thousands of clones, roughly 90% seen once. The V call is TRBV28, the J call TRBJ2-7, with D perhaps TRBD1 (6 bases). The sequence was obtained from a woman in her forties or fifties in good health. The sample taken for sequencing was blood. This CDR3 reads CASSRHRDKFEQYF. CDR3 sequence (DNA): TGTGCCAGCAGCCGGCACAGGGATAAGTTCGAGCAGTACTTC. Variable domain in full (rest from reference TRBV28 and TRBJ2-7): DVKVTQSSRYLVKRTGEKVFLECVQDMDHENMFWYRQDPGLGLRLIYFSYDVKMKEKGDIPEGYSVSREKKERFSLILESASTNQTSMYLCASSRHRDKFEQYFGPGTRLTVT.